One sample yielded the 20 T cell receptor beta chains listed below, sequenced in a study of blood T cell repertoires in COVID-19. The method was immunoSEQ multiplex PCR; TCRdb's version includes in-frame clones alone and lacks a portion of them. The sample holds about 220,000 clones, 82% seen once. Source material: PBMCs or T cells enriched from blood (not recorded which). These receptors came from a woman aged 55-69 years who had recovered from COVID-19.

V is TRBV11-2 and J is TRBJ1-1; TRBD1 matches 9 bases. The V and J ends lost 6 bases and 7 bases, in that order; junction bases with no gene match: 6. CDR1 is SGHAT and CDR2 is FQNNGV in the germline V gene. This CDR3 has 13 residues. In nucleotides, the CDR3 is TGTGCCAGCAGTCCAGACAGGGGGGGTGAAGCTTTCTTT. This gives the protein CASSPDRGGEAFF.

The chain is built from TRBV6-5 and TRBJ2-7; possible D gene TRBD1, 5 bases. The CDR3 loop spans 13 amino acids. The germline V gene has CDR1 MNHEY and CDR2 SVGAGI. Between the trimmed V and J ends, which lost 6 bases and 3 bases, there was a span of 12 bases. This chain's CDR3 is CASRHDRVYEQYF. The CDR3 DNA follows: TGTGCCAGCAGGCATGACAGAGTCTACGAGCAGTACTTC.

The chain uses TRBV5-8 and TRBJ2-3; D is perhaps TRBD2 (6 bases). Germline V gene sequence: CDR1 SGHTS, CDR2 YDEGEE. Trimming cost V 4 bases and J 3 bases, with 18 bases left between them. The CDR3 consists of 16 residues. For the CDR3, the DNA is TGTGCCAGCAGCCGCCTGACTATTGCGGGGACAGATACGCAGTATTTT. Translating gives CASSRLTIAGTDTQYF.

The chain has TRBV29-1 and TRBJ1-2; 7 bases agree with TRBD1. V lost 2 bases and J lost 5; bases outside the gene matches: 2. Germline lookup yields CDR1 SQVTM and CDR2 ANQGSEA. The CDR3 totals 12 residues. CDR3 bases: TGCAGCGTTGAAAGGGGGCAATATGGCTACACCTTC. This gives the protein CSVERGQYGYTF.

V usage is TRBV19 and J usage is TRBJ2-7; 10 bases fit TRBD1. Germline CDR1 reads LNHDA; CDR2 reads SQIVND (reference sequence). V lost 3 bases, J lost 3 bases, and 8 bases stayed unmatched. This CDR3 comprises 16 residues. CDR3 in amino acids: CASSIGRDRGFYEQYF. The CDR3 DNA reads TGTGCCAGTAGTATTGGGAGGGACAGGGGATTCTACGAGCAGTACTTC.

Here the CDR3 DNA reads TGTGCCAGCAGCTTAGAGGCCTCGGGGAATAATTCACCCCTCCACTTT. Protein sequence: CASSLEASGNNSPLHF. The chain employs TRBV7-6 and TRBJ1-6; D unresolved. CDR1 is SGHVS, CDR2 FNYEAQ, per germline. Deletions cut 1 base from V and 5 bases from J, with 12 bases between. The CDR3 covers 16 residues. Based on the CDR3 plus reference TRBV7-6 and TRBJ1-6, the full variable domain is GAGVSQSPRYKVTKRGQDVALRCDPISGHVSLYWYRQALGQGPEFLTYFNYEAQQDKSGLPNDRFSAERPEGSISTLTIQRTEQRDSAMYRCASSLEASGNNSPLHFGNGTRLTVT.

The gene calls are TRBV3-1 (or the pseudogene TRBV3-2) and TRBJ1-4; D uncertain. This CDR3 comprises 15 residues. The V gene's germline CDR1 is LGHDT and CDR2 YNNKEL (reference sequence). The V end was cut by 4 bases, the J end by 11 bases, with 20 bases between. CDR3 protein: CASSRMTFPDGKLFF. The CDR3 DNA sequence: TGTGCCAGCAGCCGGATGACCTTTCCAGACGGGAAACTGTTTTTT.

A few counts support this clone. This chain joins TRBV12-2 and TRBJ1-5; the table's D call of TRBD1 was not tested on the DNA. TRBV12-2 is termed a pseudogene. CDR3 length: 14 amino acids. In DNA form, the CDR3 reads TGTGCAAGTCGCTTAAAAGGGGAACCCCGGCCCCAGCATTTT. This codes for CASRLKGEPRPQHF.

There are a few counts of this clone. The chain uses TRBV5-4 and TRBJ2-5; D might be TRBD1 (5 bases). V lost 0 bases, J lost 2 bases, and 8 bases lay in between. The germline CDR1 and CDR2 sequences are SGHNT and YYREEE (reference sequence). The CDR3 extends over 14 amino acids. The CDR3 DNA reads as TGTGCCAGCAGCTTGGGACAGTCTCAAGAGACCCAGTACTTC. This gives the protein CASSLGQSQETQYF.

J is TRBJ1-5 and V is TRBV10-3, with 9 bases lining up with TRBD1. V was clipped by 3 bases and J by 4 bases; unmatched bases: 4. The CDR3 is made up of 15 amino acids. Germline values: CDR1 ENHRY, CDR2 SYGVKD. In nucleotides, the CDR3 is TGTGCCATCAGTGACGGGACAGGGCGAAATCAGCCCCAGCATTTT. Encoded protein: CAISDGTGRNQPQHF.

This clone was recorded a few times. The identical CDR3 is also encoded by other nucleotide sequences in the sample. The gene calls are TRBV5-6 and TRBJ1-1; D unclear. Per the germline V gene, CDR1 is SGHDT and CDR2 is YYEEEE. The CDR3 has 12 amino acids. V was cut by 4 bases and J by 0 bases, with 4 bases left in between. CDR3 sequence: CASSLLNTEAFF. CDR3 nucleotide sequence: TGTGCCAGCAGCCTCCTGAACACTGAAGCTTTCTTT. Supplemented by reference TRBV5-6 and TRBJ1-1, the full variable domain reads DAGVTQSPTHLIKTRGQQVTLRCSPKSGHDTVSWYQQALGQGPQFIFQYYEEEERQRGNFPDRFSGHQFPNYSSELNVNALLLGDSALYLCASSLLNTEAFFGQGTRLTVV.

The V call is TRBV6-2 or TRBV6-3, the J call TRBJ2-7; a possible D gene is TRBD1 (6 bases). Trimming removed 2 bases at V and 4 bases at J, with 15 bases between. Germline V gene sequence: CDR1 MNHEY, CDR2 SVGEGT. The CDR3 loop spans 15 amino acids. CDR3 coding DNA: TGTGCCAGCAGTTACGACACAGGGCCTCTGTACGAGCAGTACTTC. Its translation: CASSYDTGPLYEQYF.

The chain couples TRBV10-3 to TRBJ1-5; D might be TRBD1 (5 bases). Trimming stripped 2 bases from V and 3 bases from J, with 8 bases between. Germline V gene data show CDR1 as ENHRY and CDR2 as SYGVKD. The CDR3 is 14 residues long. The CDR3 DNA reads as TGTGCCATCAGTGAGGACAGCTACAATCAGCCCCAGCATTTT. Protein: CAISEDSYNQPQHF.

CDR3 sequence: CASSFNRDSEAFF. CDR3 nucleotides: TGTGCCAGCAGTTTTAACAGGGATTCTGAAGCTTTCTTT. The chain uses TRBV12-3 or TRBV12-4 and TRBJ1-1; D might be TRBD1 (6 bases). This CDR3 is built from 13 residues. Trimming cost V 3 bases and J 6 bases, with 11 bases left between them.

The V gene is TRBV6-5, the J gene TRBJ2-1; tentatively, D is TRBD1 (6 bases). The V end lost 6 bases, the J end lost 5 bases, and 11 bases lay between the germline ends. The germline V gene encodes CDR1 MNHEY and CDR2 SVGAGI. The CDR3 is 13 residues long. The CDR3 nucleotides read TGTGCCAGCAGATTCTCAGGGGACAATGAGCAGTTCTTC. Translation: CASRFSGDNEQFF.

The V and J genes are TRBV10-3 and TRBJ2-7; 10 bases agree with TRBD2. The CDR3 is made up of 14 amino acids. Germline V gene data show CDR1 as ENHRY and CDR2 as SYGVKD. Trimming at V came to 5 bases and at J to 2 bases, leaving 3 bases not matched to a gene. CDR3 sequence (DNA): TGTGCCATCAGTTTAGCGGGGGGCACCTACGAGCAGTACTTC. Its translation is CAISLAGGTYEQYF.

The V and J genes are TRBV27 and TRBJ2-7; tentative D call: TRBD1 (5 bases). Germline-derived CDR1 and CDR2 are MNHEY and SMNVEV (reference sequence). The V gene lost 0 bases and the J gene lost 1 base, with 13 bases spanning the gap. The CDR3 totals 16 residues. CDR3 loop: CASSLSSGRLSYEQYF. CDR3 nucleotides: TGTGCCAGCAGTTTATCGTCAGGGCGCCTTTCCTACGAGCAGTACTTC.

This chain uses TRBV10-2 with TRBJ1-1, with D possibly matching TRBD1 (6 bases). This CDR3 has 17 residues. V lost 5 bases and J 1 base, leaving 20 bases between the germline ends. Germline V gene data show CDR1 as WSHSY and CDR2 as SAAADI. As DNA, the CDR3 is TGCGCCAGCAGTCCCCTCGGGGGGGGCAGGGGGAACACTGAAGCTTTCTTT. Translation: CASSPLGGGRGNTEAFF.

The chain joins TRBV15 to TRBJ1-2; D gene uncertain. Germline V gives CDR1 LNHNV, CDR2 YYDKDF (reference sequence). Trimming removed 0 bases at V and 7 bases at J, with 15 bases between. The CDR3 contains 15 residues. This chain's CDR3 is CATSRDLKGVSGYTF. In DNA, the CDR3 is TGTGCCACCAGCAGAGATTTAAAGGGAGTCTCTGGCTACACCTTC.

The CDR3 region is CASSPRDSSNEKLFF. CDR3 DNA: TGTGCCAGCAGCCCCCGGGACAGTTCTAATGAAAAACTGTTTTTT. This chain connects TRBV9 to TRBJ1-4; the match to TRBD1 covers 7 bases. Germline values: CDR1 SGDLS, CDR2 YYNGEE. The CDR3 loop spans 15 amino acids. J lost 3 bases, V lost 4 bases, and 6 bases had no gene match.